This TCR beta chain was recorded in a study of Ad26.COV2.S vaccination and SARS-CoV-2 variants. Study-wide points: Breadth measured for non-spike TCRs was similar across vaccine and placebo recipients.

With regard to this clone: Its antigen is not known.

Documented treatment: 15 to 20 received Ad26.COV2.S at low or high dose, single or two shots; about 5 received placebo; per-sample allocation not given. Sampling was performed 63 days after the first vaccine or placebo injection. The method was immunoSEQ multiplex PCR; TCRdb's version includes in-frame clones alone and lacks a portion of them. Among some 390,000 clones listed, around 89% were seen once. CDR3 length: 16 residues. Germline V lookup: CDR1 LNHDA, CDR2 SQIVND (reference sequence). V lost 4 bases and J lost 5; bases outside the gene matches: 13. The input for sequencing was peripheral blood, taken in a trial of Ad26.COV2.S vaccine versus placebo. This chain links TRBV19 with TRBJ1-1; 7 nucleotides match TRBD1. The source of this sequence is a person aged 18 to 65 who received the Ad26.COV2.S COVID-19 vaccine or a placebo. Written as DNA, the CDR3 is TGTGCCAGTAGTACAGCGAGGAGACAGGGTCGTACTGAAGCTTTCTTT. This translates into CASSTARRQGRTEAFF.